Sequencing of this TCR beta chain was carried out in a study of PD-L1 blockade in urothelial cancer. Study overall: Beginning in about 2014, patients received atezolizumab, given as 1,200 mg intravenously every 3 weeks. Timepoints chosen for blood analysis were 3 weeks (second dose) and 6 weeks after treatment start. Blood gave a median 141,255 T cells.

Time point indicated: pretreatment peripheral blood. Assay used: immunoSEQ multiplex PCR; TCRdb lists only in-frame clones, some missing. The sample contains roughly 77,000 clones, around 83% of which appear only once. The starting material was PBMCs, obtained around atezolizumab (anti-PD-L1) treatment. The TCR originated in a woman aged 70-85 years with urothelial cancer.

CDR3 sequence reads: CASSLYRDPNTEAFF. The CDR3 DNA reads TGTGCCAGCAGCCTCTACAGGGACCCGAACACTGAAGCTTTCTTT. The J gene is TRBJ1-1, the V gene TRBV7-9, with a tentative D call TRBD1 (6 bases). This CDR3 is built from 15 residues. Trimming stripped 5 bases from V and 1 base from J, with 14 bases between. Germline CDR1 and CDR2: SEHNR and FQNEAQ (reference sequence).